This is a list of T cell receptor beta chains from one sample in a study of beta chain features in type 1 diabetes. Produced via immunoSEQ multiplex PCR; TCRdb's table is partial and in-frame only. The table has under 150,000 clones, 40% to 60% seen once. Sequenced: Tregs from blood. The receptors shown here come from a man aged 18 to 35 in good health. Both conserved end residues are part of each CDR3. Each record gives: J gene, V gene, clone size, D gene, CDR3 DNA, CDR3 protein. D genes are given only for firm matches. The size entry is marked missing in some rows and otherwise reads once, few, many or a size class.

J gene: TRBJ2-2
V gene: TRBV5-6
clone size: -
D gene: TRBD2
CDR3 DNA: TGTGCCAGCAGCCGGACTAGCGTCGGAGCCGGGGAGCTGTTTTTT
CDR3 protein: CASSRTSVGAGELFF

J gene: TRBJ2-7
V gene: TRBV5-1
clone size: once
D gene: -
CDR3 DNA: TGCGCCAGCAGCTTGGCGGACAGAGGGGAGCAGTACTTC
CDR3 protein: CASSLADRGEQYF

J gene: TRBJ2-7
V gene: TRBV7-3
clone size: -
D gene: -
CDR3 DNA: TGTGCCAGCAGCTTAACTCACATTTCCTACGAGCAGTACTTC
CDR3 protein: CASSLTHISYEQYF

J gene: TRBJ2-7
V gene: TRBV28
clone size: few
D gene: TRBD1
CDR3 DNA: TGTGCCAGCAGTTTATGGGGACAGGGCTCCTACGAGCAGTACTTC
CDR3 protein: CASSLWGQGSYEQYF

J gene: TRBJ2-2
V gene: TRBV6-5
clone size: -
D gene: -
CDR3 DNA: TGTGCCAGCACCTCGGGCCTGAGGGCCGGGGAGCTGTTTTTT
CDR3 protein: CASTSGLRAGELFF

J gene: TRBJ2-2
V gene: TRBV27
clone size: once
D gene: -
CDR3 DNA: TGTGCCAGCACTATCGGGGGATCCACCGGGGAGCTGTTTTTT
CDR3 protein: CASTIGGSTGELFF

J gene: TRBJ1-5
V gene: TRBV6-6
clone size: -
D gene: TRBD1
CDR3 DNA: TGTGCCAGCCGGACAGGGGGAAATCAGCCCCAGCATTTT
CDR3 protein: CASRTGGNQPQHF

J gene: TRBJ2-7
V gene: TRBV6-5
clone size: -
D gene: -
CDR3 DNA: TGTGCCAGCAGTTACTCGTACAGCCGCTCCTACGAGCAGTACTTC
CDR3 protein: CASSYSYSRSYEQYF

J gene: TRBJ2-1
V gene: TRBV6-5
clone size: -
D gene: -
CDR3 DNA: TGTGCCACCATCGCGACTAATGGCTACAATGAGCAGTTCTTC
CDR3 protein: CATIATNGYNEQFF

J gene: TRBJ1-2
V gene: TRBV18
clone size: -
D gene: -
CDR3 DNA: TGTGCCAGCTCACTAGCCAGGGCTCAGATGGGCTACACCTTC
CDR3 protein: CASSLARAQMGYTF

J gene: TRBJ1-5
V gene: TRBV15
clone size: -
D gene: -
CDR3 DNA: TGTGCCACCAGCAGAGGAGGGAACAGCAATCAGCCCCAGCATTTT
CDR3 protein: CATSRGGNSNQPQHF

J gene: TRBJ2-7
V gene: TRBV18
clone size: -
D gene: -
CDR3 DNA: TGTGCCAGCTCGCCACAGGGAGGCTACGAGCAGTACTTC
CDR3 protein: CASSPQGGYEQYF

J gene: TRBJ1-1
V gene: TRBV28
clone size: few
D gene: TRBD1
CDR3 DNA: TGTGCCAGCAGTATCGACAGGGCGAACACTGAAGCTTTCTTT
CDR3 protein: CASSIDRANTEAFF

J gene: TRBJ1-5
V gene: TRBV30
clone size: few
D gene: -
CDR3 DNA: TGTGCCTGGAGTGTAAGAGGTCAGCCCCAGCATTTT
CDR3 protein: CAWSVRGQPQHF

J gene: TRBJ1-2
V gene: TRBV30
clone size: -
D gene: -
CDR3 DNA: TGTGCCTGGAGTCTAGTAAACCTGAGTGGCTACACCTTC
CDR3 protein: CAWSLVNLSGYTF

J gene: TRBJ1-2
V gene: TRBV28
clone size: -
D gene: TRBD1
CDR3 DNA: TGTGCCAGCAGGCCCCCTAACAGGGGGACAGGCTACACCTTC
CDR3 protein: CASRPPNRGTGYTF

J gene: TRBJ2-7
V gene: TRBV27
clone size: few
D gene: TRBD2
CDR3 DNA: TGTGCCAGCAGTTTAGCGGGAGAGGCTTACGAGCAGTACTTC
CDR3 protein: CASSLAGEAYEQYF

J gene: TRBJ2-7
V gene: TRBV6-5
clone size: -
D gene: -
CDR3 DNA: TGTGCCAGCAGTTACGGTAGTCAGCTTCGAGGCTACGAGCAGTACTTC
CDR3 protein: CASSYGSQLRGYEQYF

J gene: TRBJ1-1
V gene: TRBV19
clone size: -
D gene: -
CDR3 DNA: TGTGCCGCGCATCCGGGACACCACCTTAACACTGAAGCTTTCTTT
CDR3 protein: CAAHPGHHLNTEAFF

J gene: TRBJ2-1
V gene: TRBV19
clone size: -
D gene: -
CDR3 DNA: TGTGCCAGTAGTACAGGGAATACCCCCTACAATGAGCAGTTCTTC
CDR3 protein: CASSTGNTPYNEQFF

J gene: TRBJ1-2
V gene: TRBV19
clone size: few
D gene: -
CDR3 DNA: TGTGCCAGTAGTATAGATACCGGACAGTACTATGGCTACACCTTC
CDR3 protein: CASSIDTGQYYGYTF

J gene: TRBJ2-1
V gene: TRBV20-1
clone size: -
D gene: -
CDR3 DNA: TGCAGTGCTAGAGACAATGCACAGGAGTTCTTC
CDR3 protein: CSARDNAQEFF

J gene: TRBJ1-1
V gene: TRBV10-3
clone size: few
D gene: -
CDR3 DNA: TGTGCCATAGACAGTCAGGGCACTGAAGCTTTCTTT
CDR3 protein: CAIDSQGTEAFF

J gene: TRBJ2-7
V gene: TRBV7-2
clone size: -
D gene: TRBD1
CDR3 DNA: TGTGCCAGCAGCTTCTTGACAGGGAACTCCTACGAGCAGTACTTC
CDR3 protein: CASSFLTGNSYEQYF

J gene: TRBJ1-1
V gene: TRBV7-9
clone size: -
D gene: -
CDR3 DNA: TGTGCCAGCAGCCTAGACGGTATGAACACTGAAGCTTTCTTT
CDR3 protein: CASSLDGMNTEAFF

J gene: TRBJ2-1
V gene: TRBV30
clone size: -
D gene: TRBD1
CDR3 DNA: TGTGCCTCCGGACAGGTTGGTGAGCAGTTCTTC
CDR3 protein: CASGQVGEQFF

J gene: TRBJ2-3
V gene: TRBV6-5
clone size: -
D gene: TRBD2
CDR3 DNA: TGTGCCAGCAGTGACCGCGGGAGGGGAGATACGCAGTATTTT
CDR3 protein: CASSDRGRGDTQYF

J gene: TRBJ2-5
V gene: TRBV7-9
clone size: -
D gene: TRBD2
CDR3 DNA: TGTGCCAGCAGCTTAGGGCTAGCGGGGACCAAAGAGACCCAGTACTTC
CDR3 protein: CASSLGLAGTKETQYF

J gene: TRBJ2-2
V gene: TRBV11-2
clone size: -
D gene: -
CDR3 DNA: TGTGCCAGCAGCTCCGGGGCGGCCGGGACTCCCAAGTCCGGGGAGCTGTTTTTT
CDR3 protein: CASSSGAAGTPKSGELFF

J gene: TRBJ2-3
V gene: TRBV5-1
clone size: few
D gene: TRBD2
CDR3 DNA: TGCGCCAGCAGTGCCGCGGGGACTAACCCCTCGCCAGATACGCAGTATTTT
CDR3 protein: CASSAAGTNPSPDTQYF

J gene: TRBJ1-1
V gene: TRBV30
clone size: -
D gene: TRBD1
CDR3 DNA: TGTGCCTGGAGTACACAGGGGTATACTGAAGCTTTCTTT
CDR3 protein: CAWSTQGYTEAFF

J gene: TRBJ2-7
V gene: TRBV10-3
clone size: -
D gene: -
CDR3 DNA: TGTGCCATCGGGAGAACGGAGTACGAGCAGTACTTC
CDR3 protein: CAIGRTEYEQYF

J gene: TRBJ1-5
V gene: TRBV23-1
clone size: few
D gene: -
CDR3 DNA: TGCGCCAGCAGTCATCTACAGGATAGCAATCAGCCCCAGCATTTT
CDR3 protein: CASSHLQDSNQPQHF

J gene: TRBJ1-1
V gene: TRBV7-9
clone size: -
D gene: TRBD1
CDR3 DNA: TGTGCCAGCAGCCGCGTACCGGGACAGATGAACACTGAAGCTTTCTTT
CDR3 protein: CASSRVPGQMNTEAFF

J gene: TRBJ1-2
V gene: TRBV28
clone size: -
D gene: -
CDR3 DNA: TGTGCCAGCAAAAGTTCCGGGGATGGCTACACCTTC
CDR3 protein: CASKSSGDGYTF

J gene: TRBJ2-7
V gene: TRBV10-1
clone size: -
D gene: TRBD1
CDR3 DNA: TGCGCCAGCAGTCGAAAACAGGGGGCTTTCTCCTACGAGCAGTACTTC
CDR3 protein: CASSRKQGAFSYEQYF

J gene: TRBJ1-2
V gene: TRBV18
clone size: -
D gene: -
CDR3 DNA: TGTGCCAGCTCACCTCTGTCCAGGGTTGGCTATGGCTACACCTTC
CDR3 protein: CASSPLSRVGYGYTF

J gene: TRBJ2-1
V gene: TRBV29-1
clone size: few
D gene: TRBD1
CDR3 DNA: TGCAGCGTCAGGGACAGCAGCTCCTACAATGAGCAGTTCTTC
CDR3 protein: CSVRDSSSYNEQFF

J gene: TRBJ2-1
V gene: TRBV18
clone size: once
D gene: -
CDR3 DNA: TGTGCCAGCTCACTCTCGGTCTATGAGCAGTTCTTC
CDR3 protein: CASSLSVYEQFF

J gene: TRBJ1-5
V gene: TRBV9
clone size: -
D gene: -
CDR3 DNA: TGTGCCAGCAGCGTACGTCCCAATCAGCCCCAGCATTTT
CDR3 protein: CASSVRPNQPQHF

J gene: TRBJ2-2
V gene: TRBV9
clone size: few
D gene: -
CDR3 DNA: TGTGCCAGCAGCGTAGTGGCAGGGGTAGGCACCGGGGAGCTGTTTTTT
CDR3 protein: CASSVVAGVGTGELFF

J gene: TRBJ2-3
V gene: TRBV25-1
clone size: -
D gene: TRBD1
CDR3 DNA: TGTGCCAGCAGTGCCGGGACAGGGGCTCCGTACACAGATACGCAGTATTTT
CDR3 protein: CASSAGTGAPYTDTQYF